Shown below are 18 T cell receptor beta chains from a single sample sequenced in a study of shared clonotypes between healthy human individuals. Terminally differentiated effector memory CD45RA+ cells were left out of the naive CD8 fraction, which was CD45RO-negative and positively selected for CCR7. TCRdb keeps only in-frame clones here, not all; method: immunoSEQ multiplex PCR. The sample consists of approximately 2,200,000 clones, 85% to 95% of them appearing once. Material: naive CD8+ T cells from PBMCs. Receptor source: a man aged 18 to 29 in good health. Some clones in this sample may be carry-over from other donors' samples.

The chain has TRBV6-5 and TRBJ2-2; 10 positions agree with TRBD1. Trimming at V came to 8 bases and at J to 7 bases, leaving 7 bases not matched to a gene. The CDR3 loop spans 14 amino acids. The germline V gene encodes CDR1 MNHEY and CDR2 SVGAGI. CDR3 amino acids: CASHRQGASGELFF. The CDR3 region has the DNA TGTGCCAGCCACCGACAGGGGGCTAGCGGGGAGCTGTTTTTT.

The rearrangement links TRBV27 to TRBJ2-2, with no clear D. Germline V CDR1 and CDR2: MNHEY, SMNVEV (reference sequence). The V gene lost 7 bases and the J gene lost 0 bases, with 9 bases spanning the gap. The CDR3 sequence is 14 residues long. The CDR3 nucleotides are TGTGCCAGCAAGGGTCCATCGAACACCGGGGAGCTGTTTTTT. As protein: CASKGPSNTGELFF.

The CDR3 spells CASSSGTGTYNEQFF. The CDR3 DNA reads as TGTGCCAGTAGTTCCGGCACAGGCACCTACAATGAGCAGTTCTTC. V is TRBV19 and J is TRBJ2-1; possibly TRBD1 for D (5 bases). There are 15 residues in the CDR3. Trimming removed 5 bases from V and 2 bases from J, with 13 bases in between. Looked up from germline, CDR1 is LNHDA and CDR2 is SQIVND (reference sequence).

The chain is built from TRBV2 and TRBJ1-1; TRBD1 agrees at 7 bases. V dropped 4 bases and J dropped 4; count of bases not matched to a gene: 9. The CDR3 has 15 amino acids. The germline V gene encodes CDR1 SNHLY and CDR2 FYNNEI. CDR3 region: CASSGDRYLGTEAFF. Written as DNA, the CDR3 is TGTGCCAGCAGTGGGGACAGATATCTCGGCACTGAAGCTTTCTTT.

The chain carries TRBV27 and TRBJ2-7; tentatively, D is TRBD2 (5 bases). CDR1 and CDR2 from the germline V gene are MNHEY and SMNVEV (reference sequence). The CDR3 runs 12 residues. The CDR3 spells CRSRGLNREQYF. The DNA for the CDR3 is TGTCGGAGCCGAGGGCTGAATCGTGAGCAGTACTTC.

The table lists this clone with a count of one. This same CDR3 is encoded by further DNA sequences in the sample. This sequence joins TRBV7-8 and TRBJ2-7, with D tentatively TRBD2 (5 bases). The CDR3 has 12 residues. The V gene lost 5 bases and the J gene lost 4 bases, with 9 bases spanning the gap. Germline V gene data show CDR1 as SGHVS and CDR2 as FQNEAQ. The CDR3 is CASSLDYYEQYF. CDR3 DNA: TGTGCCAGCAGCCTTGACTATTACGAGCAGTACTTC.

This clone was observed a single time. The V and J genes are TRBV29-1 and TRBJ2-2, with a weak D call TRBD2 (5 bases). The V gene lost 7 bases and the J gene lost 0 bases, with 15 bases spanning the gap. Germline V lookup: CDR1 SQVTM, CDR2 ANQGSEA. This CDR3 spans 15 amino acids. The CDR3 region has the DNA TGCAGCGGACGCTCCAGCGGCACGAACACCGGGGAGCTGTTTTTT. This translates into CSGRSSGTNTGELFF.

The gene calls are TRBV5-1 and TRBJ2-7; D uncertain. The CDR3 contains 12 residues. Germline CDR1 and CDR2: SGHRS and YFSETQ. Trimming took 7 bases from V and 0 from J, leaving 8 bases between them. CDR3 sequence: CASFLSSYEQYF. The CDR3 region has the DNA TGCGCCAGCTTCCTGAGCTCCTACGAGCAGTACTTC.

The V call is TRBV5-4, the J call TRBJ2-1, with 7 bases fitting TRBD2. The CDR3 sequence is 15 residues long. The V gene's germline CDR1 is SGHNT and CDR2 YYREEE (reference sequence). With 7 bases clipped from V and 0 bases from J, the junction kept 7 bases outside the gene matches. The CDR3 sequence is CASAGDGRSYNEQFF. In DNA form, the CDR3 reads TGTGCCAGCGCGGGGGACGGGCGCTCCTACAATGAGCAGTTCTTC.

The chain employs TRBV16 and TRBJ1-2; tentatively, D is TRBD1 (5 bases). Trimming took off 0 bases at V and 1 base at J, with 9 bases between the two ends. This CDR3 is built from 15 residues. CDR1 KGHSY and CDR2 FQNENV come from the germline V gene. The CDR3 DNA is TGTGCCAGCAGCCAATCGGGGCAGGGTAACTATGGCTACACCTTC. It codes for CASSQSGQGNYGYTF.

This chain links TRBV7-7 with TRBJ1-1; D call uncertain. Germline V gives CDR1 SSHAT, CDR2 FNYEAQ (reference sequence). The CDR3 has 17 residues. V lost 5 bases and J 1 base, leaving 20 bases between the germline ends. This CDR3 is CASSARFRSRRNTEAFF. The CDR3 bases are TGTGCCAGCAGCGCCAGATTCAGGAGCAGAAGGAACACTGAAGCTTTCTTT.

This chain connects TRBV4-2 to TRBJ1-1, with 9 bases lining up with TRBD1. The CDR3 runs 17 residues. The V gene's germline CDR1 is LGHNA and CDR2 YNFKEQ. V was clipped by 2 bases and J by 1 base; unmatched bases: 8. The CDR3 DNA reads TGTGCCAGCAGCCAACGGGGAGGGGACAGGGAGAACACTGAAGCTTTCTTT. This codes for CASSQRGGDRENTEAFF.

The rearrangement joins TRBV9 to TRBJ2-1; 13 bases line up with TRBD2. The CDR3 is 17 amino acids. The V and J ends lost 3 bases and 1 base, in that order; junction bases with no gene match: 4. Germline loops: CDR1 SGDLS, CDR2 YYNGEE. CDR3 residues: CASSAGLAGASYNEQFF. The CDR3 nucleotides read TGTGCCAGCAGCGCAGGACTAGCGGGAGCTTCCTACAATGAGCAGTTCTTC.

V and J are TRBV9 and TRBJ1-4; 7 nucleotides agree with TRBD1. V lost 3 bases and J lost 7; bases outside the gene matches: 6. In germline, CDR1 is SGDLS, CDR2 YYNGEE. CDR3 length equals 14 residues. CDR3 loop: CASSEGTVGEKLFF. CDR3 sequence (DNA): TGTGCCAGCAGCGAGGGGACAGTTGGTGAAAAACTGTTTTTT. The full variable domain, in which reference TRBV9 and TRBJ1-4 provide the parts outside the CDR3, is DSGVTQTPKHLITATGQRVTLRCSPRSGDLSVYWYQQSLDQGLQFLIQYYNGEERAKGNILERFSAQQFPDLHSELNLSSLELGDSALYFCASSEGTVGEKLFFGSGTQLSVL.

The J gene is TRBJ1-2, the V gene TRBV21-1. TRBV21-1 is classified as a pseudogene. This CDR3 comprises 17 residues. This CDR3 is CASSKAFPGELFYGYTF. The CDR3 nucleotides are TGTGCCAGCAGCAAAGCTTTTCCGGGTGAATTATTCTATGGCTACACCTTC.

With regard to this clone: In the same sample, other DNA sequences code for this CDR3. The CDR3 reads CASSPGANVLTF. The CDR3 DNA follows: TGTGCCAGCAGCCCCGGGGCCAACGTCCTGACTTTC. The V gene is TRBV6-6, the J gene TRBJ2-6; D gene unclear. CDR3 size: 12 residues. CDR1 MNHNY and CDR2 SVGAGI come from the germline V gene (reference sequence). V was trimmed by 6 bases and J by 4 bases, leaving 4 bases between them.

The chain recombines TRBV6-5 with TRBJ1-2, with 9 bases aligning to TRBD1. The V and J ends lost 2 bases and 3 bases, in that order; junction bases with no gene match: 7. The CDR3 loop spans 16 amino acids. Per germline, CDR1 MNHEY and CDR2 SVGAGI. CDR3 nucleotides: TGTGCCAGCAGTTACGTGCGGAGACAGGGGGACTATGGCTACACCTTC. It codes for CASSYVRRQGDYGYTF.

This clone was detected a few times. This chain links TRBV29-1 with TRBJ1-1, with a possible D match to TRBD1 (6 bases). Germline loops: CDR1 SQVTM, CDR2 ANQGSEA. V dropped 4 bases and J dropped 1 base, with 16 bases sitting between them. The CDR3 is 15 residues long. The DNA of the CDR3 is TGCAGCGTTGTCACAATACAGGGCTCGAACACTGAAGCTTTCTTT. Protein product: CSVVTIQGSNTEAFF.